This TCR beta chain was observed in a study of blood T cell repertoires in COVID-19. Study processing details: From reference gene primer amplification, estimates of nucleated cell counts were derived. Assay used: immunoSEQ multiplex PCR; TCRdb lists only in-frame clones, some missing. D and trimming were read from the DNA, whereas the V and J calls and clone size are those reported in that table. The sample holds approximately 250,000 clones, about 88% seen once. The sample comprised peripheral blood. This clonotype was obtained from a man aged 25-40 years with active or convalescent COVID-19.

As DNA, the CDR3 is TGTGCCAGCAAACAAGCAGGGACAGGGGGAGGCAATCAGCCCCAGCATTTT. It encodes CASKQAGTGGGNQPQHF. The V call is TRBV27, the J call TRBJ1-5, with TRBD1 matching 11 bases. The germline V gene has CDR1 MNHEY and CDR2 SMNVEV (reference sequence). Germline trimming cut 7 bases from V and 2 bases from J; bases unmatched to any gene: 10. The CDR3 has 17 residues.